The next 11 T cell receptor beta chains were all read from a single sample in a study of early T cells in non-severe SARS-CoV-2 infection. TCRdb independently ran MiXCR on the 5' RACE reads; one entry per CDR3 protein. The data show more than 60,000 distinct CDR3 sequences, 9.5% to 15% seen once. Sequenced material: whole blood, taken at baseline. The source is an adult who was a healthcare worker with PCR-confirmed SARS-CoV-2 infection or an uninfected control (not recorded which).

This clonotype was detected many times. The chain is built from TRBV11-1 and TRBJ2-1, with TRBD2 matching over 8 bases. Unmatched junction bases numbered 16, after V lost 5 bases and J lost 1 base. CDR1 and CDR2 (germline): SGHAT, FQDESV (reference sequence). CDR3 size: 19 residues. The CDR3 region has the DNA TGTGCCAGCAGCCCCGGGACTAGTAGGTCTCGCGGTTCCTACAATGAGCAGTTCTTC. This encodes CASSPGTSRSRGSYNEQFF.

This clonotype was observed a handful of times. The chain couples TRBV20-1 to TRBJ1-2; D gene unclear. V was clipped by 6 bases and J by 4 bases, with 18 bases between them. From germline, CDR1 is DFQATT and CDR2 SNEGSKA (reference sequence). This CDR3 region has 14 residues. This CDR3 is CSALDLLSGYGYTF. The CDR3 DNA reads TGCAGTGCCCTAGACCTACTAAGCGGCTATGGCTACACCTTC.

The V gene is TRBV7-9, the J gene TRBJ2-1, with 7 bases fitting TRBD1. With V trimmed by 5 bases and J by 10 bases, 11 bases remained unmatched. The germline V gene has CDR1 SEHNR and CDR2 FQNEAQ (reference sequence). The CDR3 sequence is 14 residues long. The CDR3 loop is CASSQLGGGDEQFF. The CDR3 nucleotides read TGTGCCAGCAGCCAGCTAGGGGGCGGAGACGAGCAGTTCTTC.

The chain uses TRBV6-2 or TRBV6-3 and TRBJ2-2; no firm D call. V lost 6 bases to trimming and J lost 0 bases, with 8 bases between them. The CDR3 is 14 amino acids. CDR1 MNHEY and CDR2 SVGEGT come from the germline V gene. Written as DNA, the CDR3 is TGTGCCAGCAGAGTCCTTGCGAACACCGGGGAGCTGTTTTTT. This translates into CASRVLANTGELFF.

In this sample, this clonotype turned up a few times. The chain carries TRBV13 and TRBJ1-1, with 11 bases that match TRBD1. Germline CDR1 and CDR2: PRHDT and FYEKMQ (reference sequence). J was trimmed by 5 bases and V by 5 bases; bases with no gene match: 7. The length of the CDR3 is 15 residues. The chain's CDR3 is CASSQGQGVGTEAFF. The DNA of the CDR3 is TGTGCCAGCAGCCAGGGACAGGGGGTGGGAACTGAAGCTTTCTTT. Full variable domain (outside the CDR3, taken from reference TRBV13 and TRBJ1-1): AAGVIQSPRHLIKEKRETATLKCYPIPRHDTVYWYQQGPGQDPQFLISFYEKMQSDKGSIPDRFSAQQFSDYHSELNMSSLELGDSALYFCASSQGQGVGTEAFFGQGTRLTVV.

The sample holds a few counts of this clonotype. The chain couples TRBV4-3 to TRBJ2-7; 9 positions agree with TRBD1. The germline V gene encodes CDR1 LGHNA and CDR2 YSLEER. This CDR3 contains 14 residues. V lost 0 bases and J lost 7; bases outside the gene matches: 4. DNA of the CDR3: TGCGCCAGCAGCCAAGAGGGACAGGGCGGTGAGCAGTACTTC. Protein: CASSQEGQGGEQYF.

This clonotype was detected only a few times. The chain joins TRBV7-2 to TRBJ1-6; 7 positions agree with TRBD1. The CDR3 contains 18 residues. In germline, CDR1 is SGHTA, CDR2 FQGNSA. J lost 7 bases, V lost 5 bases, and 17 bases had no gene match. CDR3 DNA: TGTGCCAGCAGCCACCCATCTCGGACAGGAGGGCGGAATTCACCCCTCCACTTT. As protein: CASSHPSRTGGRNSPLHF. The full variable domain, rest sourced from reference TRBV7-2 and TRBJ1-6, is GAGVSQSPSNKVTEKGKDVELRCDPISGHTALYWYRQSLGQGLEFLIYFQGNSAPDKSGLPSDRFSAERTGGSVSTLTIQRTQQEDSAVYLCASSHPSRTGGRNSPLHFGNGTRLTVT.

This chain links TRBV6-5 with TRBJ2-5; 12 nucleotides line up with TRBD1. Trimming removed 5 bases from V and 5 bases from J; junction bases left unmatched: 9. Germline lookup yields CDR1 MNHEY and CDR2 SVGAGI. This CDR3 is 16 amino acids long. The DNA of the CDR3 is TGTGCCAGCAGTGCCCGGGACAGGGGGCCGGGGGAGACCCAGTACTTC. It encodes CASSARDRGPGETQYF.

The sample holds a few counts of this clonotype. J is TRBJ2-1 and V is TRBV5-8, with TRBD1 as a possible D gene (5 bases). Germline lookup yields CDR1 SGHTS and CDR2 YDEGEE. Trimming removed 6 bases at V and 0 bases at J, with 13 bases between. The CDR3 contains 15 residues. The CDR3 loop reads CASTRARYSYNEQFF. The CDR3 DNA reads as TGTGCCAGCACCAGGGCCCGGTACTCCTACAATGAGCAGTTCTTC. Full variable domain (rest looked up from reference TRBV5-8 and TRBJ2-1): EAGVTQSPTHLIKTRGQQATLRCSPISGHTSVYWYQQALGLGLQFLLWYDEGEERNRGNFPPRFSGRQFPNYSSELNVNALELEDSALYLCASTRARYSYNEQFFGPGTRLTVL.

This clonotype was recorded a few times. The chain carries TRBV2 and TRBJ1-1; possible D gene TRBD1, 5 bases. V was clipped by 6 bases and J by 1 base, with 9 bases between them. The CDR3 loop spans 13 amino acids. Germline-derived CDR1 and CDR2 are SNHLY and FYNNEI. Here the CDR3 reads CASSSDRNTEAFF. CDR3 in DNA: TGTGCCAGCAGCTCCGACAGGAACACTGAAGCTTTCTTT. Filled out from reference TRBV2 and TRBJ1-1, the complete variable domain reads EPEVTQTPSHQVTQMGQEVILRCVPISNHLYFYWYRQILGQKVEFLVSFYNNEISEKSEIFDDQFSVERPDGSNFTLKIRSTKLEDSAMYFCASSSDRNTEAFFGQGTRLTVV.

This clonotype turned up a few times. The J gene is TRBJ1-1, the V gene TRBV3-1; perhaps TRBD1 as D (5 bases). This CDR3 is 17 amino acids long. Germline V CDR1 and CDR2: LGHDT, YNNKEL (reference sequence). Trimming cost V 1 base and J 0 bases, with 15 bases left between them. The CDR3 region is CASSQGRQPNLNTEAFF. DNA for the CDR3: TGTGCCAGCAGCCAAGGTAGACAGCCCAACTTGAACACTGAAGCTTTCTTT. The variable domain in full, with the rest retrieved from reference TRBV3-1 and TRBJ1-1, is DTAVSQTPKYLVTQMGNDKSIKCEQNLGHDTMYWYKQDSKKFLKIMFSYNNKELIINETVPNRFSPKSPDKAHLNLHINSLELGDSAVYFCASSQGRQPNLNTEAFFGQGTRLTVV.